This entry is about one T cell receptor beta chain. A much larger clone is a single base away; this may be a read error. CDR1 SQVTM and CDR2 ANQGSEA come from the germline V gene. This CDR3 comprises 14 residues. Libraries of TCR beta came from iRepertoire HTBI primers plus Arm-PCR of CDR3 regions. TCRdb independently ran MiXCR on the multiplex PCR reads; one entry per CDR3 protein. The data show roughly 400,000 distinct CDR3 sequences, about 15% seen once. This specimen belongs to a study of regulatory T cells in long-lasting Graves disease. Time point defined: newly diagnosed GD, antithyroid drugs for less than 3 months. PBMC RNA was the source of the TCR library. The same sample was also used in a study of T cells in Graves' hyperthyroidism and ophthalmopathy.

This clonotype was obtained from a woman aged 35 to 49 with Graves disease. The chain recombines TRBV29-1 with TRBJ1-1; unclear D gene. Source: peripheral blood mononuclear cells (PBMCs), taken at new diagnosis, from a patient treated with antithyroid drugs. For the CDR3, the DNA is TGCAGCGTTGAAGATCGAAAAGGGAGCACTGAAGTTTTCTTT. Amino acid sequence: CSVEDRKGSTEVFF.